This TCR beta chain was sequenced in a study of T cell responses to AZD1222 COVID-19 vaccine. A remark on this clone: Its matching antigen is unknown.

Profiling relied on immunoSEQ multiplex PCR, and the TCRdb table lists in-frame clones only, not all of them. Seen here are more than 140,000 clones, 70% to 90% observed once, and the top ten hold 3% to 4%. Notes on the study in general: Clonal diversity was possibly underestimated, and the donors were mostly white British, with more females.

Trimming at V came to 5 bases and at J to 0 bases, leaving 13 bases not matched to a gene. The CDR3 extends over 18 amino acids. Germline V gene data show CDR1 as SGHTA and CDR2 as FQGTGA. The chain joins TRBV7-3 to TRBJ2-5; 9 bases match TRBD2. The TCR originated in an adult in good health. The sample here was peripheral blood, taken on day 0 of MenACWY control vaccination. CDR3 in amino acids: CASSTGTSRDWYQETQYF. CDR3 in DNA: TGTGCCAGCAGCACCGGGACTAGCAGAGATTGGTACCAAGAGACCCAGTACTTC.